This TCR beta chain was profiled in a study of blood T cell repertoires in COVID-19. Study information: Researchers got acute and convalescent COVID-19 samples from the United States, Italy and Spain.

TCRdb keeps only in-frame clones here, not all; method: immunoSEQ multiplex PCR. The sample carries 90,000 to 150,000 clones, about 86% recorded once. Trimming left V 5 bases short and J 7 bases short, with 18 bases between. Germline-derived CDR1 and CDR2 are MNHNS and SASEGT. The CDR3 runs to 15 residues. The sample was peripheral blood. This chain connects TRBV6-1 to TRBJ2-1; D may be TRBD1 (6 bases). The TCR sequence derives from a man aged 65 to 79 who had recovered from COVID-19. In DNA form, the CDR3 reads TGTGCCAGCAGTTCTCAGGACAGACCTTCAAATGAGCAGTTCTTC. It yields the protein CASSSQDRPSNEQFF.